This T cell receptor (beta chain) came from a study of CXCR3-negative and CXCR3-positive naive CD8 T cells. Overall study context: Roughly 130 million TRB reads in total, about 1.5 +/- 0.3 million per library.

All TRB cDNA libraries came from 5' RACE performed with UMI labels. Reprocessing the 5' RACE reads, TCRdb reports a single entry for every CDR3 protein and omits DNA. The listing records around 84,000 distinct CDR3 sequences. Study results and limitations: For CXCR3-positive naive cells, TRB CDR3s were more hydrophobic than those of CXCR3-negative naive cells. Similar TRBV-TRBJ usage was seen in naive cells (both CXCR3-negative and CXCR3-positive), but memory cells differed. Comparably high diversity marked both naive subsets, whereas memory CD8+ cells had much lower diversity. Fresh PBMCs were used in most assays, and CXCR3 expression partially decreased after cryopreservation.

Germline V gene lookup returns CDR1 MGHRA and CDR2 YSYEKL. The CDR3 covers 13 residues. With respect to this clonotype: The target antigen is unknown.

This TCR came from a human donor in good health. Some clones in this sample may be carry-over from other donors' samples. The rearrangement joins TRBV4-1 to TRBJ1-1. Sequences were obtained from naive CXCR3+ CD8+ T cells from blood. Subset in this sample: CD45RO-CCR7+CD27+CD95- naive CD8+ T cells expressing CXCR3 (TNR3+). Here the CDR3 reads CASSQGVGTEAFF.